The 18 T cell receptor beta chains reported below all come from one sample, sequenced in a study of vaccination effects on CD4 cells after COVID-19. The table came from immunoSEQ multiplex PCR; TCRdb's copy has only in-frame clones and leaves some out. The sample consists of about 61,000 clones, more than 80% of them appearing once. For these receptors, no antigen is known. Within the ViraFEST assay, antigen-specific CD4+ T cells underwent expansion with viral peptide pools prior to sequencing. Having been cultured for roughly 11 days, the cells underwent CD4+ T cell isolation. The sample consisted of CD4+ T cells from PBMCs cultured with HCoV-229E spike peptides, taken before COVID-19 vaccination. Source of these receptors: a human donor who received a COVID-19 vaccine.

The V gene is TRBV12-3 or TRBV12-4, the J gene TRBJ2-5; D gene unclear. The CDR3 covers 13 residues. V lost 8 bases and J lost 7, with 17 bases in between. This CDR3 reads CASSKARAVTQYF. CDR3 in DNA: TGTGCCAGCTCTAAGGCCCGTGCTGTGACCCAGTACTTC.

The chain employs TRBV2 and TRBJ2-7; D call uncertain. Germline V gene data show CDR1 as SNHLY and CDR2 as FYNNEI. The length of the CDR3 is 13 residues. V lost 1 base to trimming and J lost 7 bases, with 11 bases between them. In DNA form, the CDR3 reads TGTGCCAGCAGTGAAGTACGGGCTCGGGAGCAGTACGTC. This encodes CASSEVRAREQYV.

The chain recombines TRBV5-1 with TRBJ2-7, with D perhaps given as TRBD1 or TRBD2 (5 bases each). Germline V gene sequence: CDR1 SGHRS, CDR2 YFSETQ. Trimming stripped 0 bases from V and 6 bases from J, with 10 bases between. This CDR3 comprises 13 residues. The CDR3 DNA is TGCGCCAGCAGCTTGGTCCCGGGGCTCGAGCAGTACGTC. Encoded protein: CASSLVPGLEQYV.

The V and J genes are TRBV2 and TRBJ1-1; TRBD1 agrees at 7 bases. Germline values: CDR1 SNHLY, CDR2 FYNNEI. This CDR3 has 12 amino acids. The V and J ends lost 10 bases and 3 bases, in that order; junction bases with no gene match: 5. The CDR3 protein is CATKDRYTEAFF. CDR3 DNA sequence: TGTGCCACCAAGGACAGGTACACTGAAGCTTTCTTT.

This rearrangement joins TRBV5-6 to TRBJ2-7, with 8 bases aligning to TRBD1. V gave up 4 bases and J gave up 5 bases; unmatched junction bases: 5. The CDR3 length is 13 residues. The germline V gene encodes CDR1 SGHDT and CDR2 YYEEEE. CDR3 amino acids: CASSKTGVDEQYV. CDR3 coding DNA: TGTGCCAGCAGCAAGACAGGGGTGGACGAGCAGTACGTC.

This clone showed up just a few times. The CDR3, as DNA: TGTGCCAGCAGTGTTGGACAGAGGAATCAGCCCCAGCATTTT. Its translation: CASSVGQRNQPQHF. V usage is TRBV2 and J usage is TRBJ1-5, with D perhaps matching TRBD1 (6 bases). The CDR3 spans 14 residues. Germline assignment: CDR1 SNHLY and CDR2 FYNNEI. Trimming shortened V by 4 bases and J by 4 bases, and 11 bases separated the two germline ends.

The rearrangement links TRBV20-1 to TRBJ1-4, with no clear D. V was shortened by 3 bases and J by 7 bases, with 12 bases between the two germline ends. CDR1 is DFQATT, CDR2 SNEGSKA, per germline (reference sequence). This CDR3 is 13 amino acids long. CDR3 coding DNA: TGCAGTGCTAGTTTTGCGGGAGCTGAAAAACTGTTTTTT. This encodes CSASFAGAEKLFF.

The chain carries TRBV10-2 and TRBJ1-5; D is uncertain. V dropped 5 bases and J dropped 3 bases, with 11 bases sitting between them. Germline CDR1 is WSHSY and CDR2 is SAAADI. The CDR3 has 14 amino acids. The CDR3 nucleotides read TGCGCCAGCAGTTCCCGTGGGGACAATCAGCCCCAGCATTTT. Amino acid sequence: CASSSRGDNQPQHF.

The chain combines TRBV27 with TRBJ2-1; 8 nucleotides line up with TRBD2. From germline, CDR1 is MNHEY and CDR2 SMNVEV (reference sequence). Trimming took 1 base from V and 6 from J; bases not matched to a gene: 17. The CDR3 runs 19 residues. Here the CDR3 DNA reads TGTGCCAGCAGTTTATTTCGCACGTCTGAGCGGGGGCCTCCCAATGAGCAGTTCTTC. Translating it yields CASSLFRTSERGPPNEQFF.

CDR3 region: CASSQVRGAIGTDTQYF. DNA for the CDR3: TGTGCCAGCAGCCAAGTCCGGGGGGCTATAGGAACAGATACGCAGTATTTT. This rearrangement joins TRBV3-1 (or the pseudogene TRBV3-2) to TRBJ2-3; D might be TRBD2 (7 bases). The CDR3 sequence is 17 residues long. Germline V gene sequence: CDR1 LGHDT, CDR2 YNNKEL (reference sequence). Trimming left V 1 base short and J 3 bases short, with 17 bases between.

This clone came up a few times. The V call is TRBV2, the J call TRBJ1-1; D gene ambiguous. The CDR3 extends over 13 amino acids. V was pared by 4 bases and J by 1 base, with 7 bases between. CDR1 SNHLY and CDR2 FYNNEI come from the germline V gene. This CDR3 reads CASSVRPNTEAFF. CDR3 DNA: TGTGCCAGCAGTGTGCGGCCGAACACTGAAGCTTTCTTT.

The chain joins TRBV6-1 to TRBJ2-3, with TRBD2 identical over 8 bases. The ends lost 1 base at V and 4 bases at J; junction bases unmatched: 10. CDR1 is MNHNS and CDR2 is SASEGT in the germline V gene. The CDR3 covers 17 residues. CDR3 amino acids: CASSEGVAGGLSDTQYF. For the CDR3, the DNA is TGTGCCAGCAGTGAAGGGGTCGCGGGGGGCCTCTCAGATACGCAGTATTTT.

This clone was seen only once. The rearrangement uses TRBV7-2 and TRBJ1-5; 7 bases map to TRBD1. V trimming: 5 bases; J trimming: 6 bases; junction bases outside the gene matches: 10. Looked up from germline, CDR1 is SGHTA and CDR2 is FQGNSA. The CDR3 has 15 residues. CDR3 residues: CASSPEQGTGQPQHF. In DNA form, the CDR3 reads TGTGCCAGCAGCCCAGAACAGGGGACTGGTCAGCCCCAGCATTTT.

The chain links TRBV3-1 (or the pseudogene TRBV3-2) to TRBJ2-2; D possibly uses TRBD1 or TRBD2 (5 bases each). The germline gives CDR1 LGHDT, CDR2 YNNKEL (reference sequence). The V end was cut by 3 bases, the J end by 2 bases, with 13 bases between. There are 16 residues in the CDR3. CDR3 in DNA: TGTGCCAGCAGCCACGCCGGGACCCTTAACACCGGGGAGCTGTTTTTT. Residues: CASSHAGTLNTGELFF.

The chain combines TRBV7-9 with TRBJ1-1, with 10 positions matching TRBD1. The junction had 14 bases not matched to a gene; V was cut back by 4 bases and J by 0 bases. CDR1 SEHNR and CDR2 FQNEAQ come from the germline V gene (reference sequence). The CDR3 has 19 residues. The CDR3 DNA follows: TGTGCCAGCAGCTCCTCATCCGGGACAGGGGTCCGCATGAACACTGAAGCTTTCTTT. Its translation: CASSSSSGTGVRMNTEAFF.

V gene TRBV6-2 or TRBV6-3 combines with J gene TRBJ2-1; unclear D gene. Germline values: CDR1 MNHEY, CDR2 SVGEGT. V shed 4 bases and J shed 0 bases, with 13 bases lying between them. CDR3 length equals 16 residues. The CDR3, as DNA: TGTGCCAGCAGTTCCAGGAACCCGAGCTCCTACAATGAGCAGTTCTTC. Its translation is CASSSRNPSSYNEQFF.

This chain links TRBV30 with TRBJ1-1, with TRBD1 identical over 7 bases. The CDR3 loop spans 17 amino acids. V shed 1 base, J shed 0 bases, and the junction held 11 bases outside the gene matches. CDR1 is GTSNPN and CDR2 is SVGIG in the germline V gene (reference sequence). The CDR3 nucleotides read TGTGCCTGGAGTGCTCTACCGGGACAGAACATGAACACTGAAGCTTTCTTT. Translation gives CAWSALPGQNMNTEAFF.

V is TRBV4-1 and J is TRBJ2-3; D might be TRBD2 (5 bases). Trimming left V 6 bases short and J 2 bases short, with 15 bases between. Germline V gene sequence: CDR1 MGHRA, CDR2 YSYEKL. The CDR3 length is 15 residues. The CDR3 DNA sequence: TGCGCCAGCAGGCCTTTGAGGACTTCCACAGATACGCAGTATTTT. Amino acid sequence: CASRPLRTSTDTQYF.